This is a list of T cell receptor beta chains from one sample in a study of T cells in Graves' hyperthyroidism and ophthalmopathy. TCRdb recomputed calls from the multiplex PCR reads with MiXCR, one row per CDR3 protein. The data hold approximately 560,000 distinct CDR3 sequences, with 15% to 17% observed a single time. The source material was blood. These receptors were taken from a woman in her twenties or thirties with Graves' hyperthyroidism. Each CDR3 is given with its conserved first and last residue. Each record gives: clone size, J gene, V gene, D gene, CDR3 protein, CDR3 DNA. The D gene is left open where the match is weak. A row's size may be missing; if present it is once, few, many or a size class.

>NA|TRBJ2-5|TRBV12-5|NA
CASGLGGSKTQYF
TGTGCTAGTGGTTTAGGGGGAAGTAAGACCCAGTACTTC
>many|TRBJ2-1|TRBV30|TRBD2
CAWGRGTSGNNEQFF
TGTGCCTGGGGTAGGGGGACTAGCGGGAACAATGAGCAGTTCTTC
>NA|TRBJ1-1|TRBV3-1|TRBD1
CASSQDGQGVTEAFF
TGTGCCAGCAGCCAAGATGGACAGGGAGTCACTGAAGCTTTCTTT
>many|TRBJ1-2|TRBV18|NA
CASSPPEVANYGYTF
TGTGCCAGCTCACCACCGGAGGTAGCTAACTATGGCTACACCTTC
>many|TRBJ2-1|TRBV20-1|TRBD2
CSATGGTSGTHEQFF
TGCAGTGCTACAGGTGGGACTAGCGGGACCCATGAGCAGTTCTTC
>NA|TRBJ2-3|TRBV20-1|NA
CSARDGGGKSTDTQYF
TGCAGTGCTAGAGATGGGGGCGGGAAGAGCACAGATACGCAGTATTTT
>many|TRBJ1-1|TRBV5-5|TRBD1
CASSSLTGVVTEAFF
TGTGCCAGCAGCTCCTTGACAGGGGTGGTCACTGAAGCTTTCTTT
>NA|TRBJ2-1|TRBV24-1|TRBD2
CATSDPAGGPNEQFF
TGTGCCACCAGTGATCCAGCGGGAGGCCCCAATGAGCAGTTCTTC
>many|TRBJ1-2|TRBV7-3|NA
CASSLKGGQGYTF
TGTGCCAGCAGCTTAAAAGGAGGCCAAGGCTACACCTTC
>NA|TRBJ2-7|TRBV19|TRBD1
CASSIETGTGGTYEQYF
TGTGCCAGTAGTATCGAGACCGGGACAGGGGGCACTTACGAGCAGTACTTC
>many|TRBJ2-3|TRBV12-3/TRBV12-4|NA
CASSPPLGFGTDTQYF
TGTGCCAGCAGCCCACCACTTGGATTCGGCACAGATACGCAGTATTTT
>many|TRBJ2-5|TRBV12-3/TRBV12-4|NA
CASSNSGVETQYF
TGTGCCAGCAGTAATAGCGGAGTAGAGACCCAGTACTTC
>many|TRBJ2-7|TRBV20-1|TRBD2
CSASHGLAATYEQYF
TGCAGTGCTAGCCATGGGCTAGCGGCTACCTACGAGCAGTACTTC
>few|TRBJ1-1|TRBV12-3/TRBV12-4|TRBD1
CASSLRGTGGTEAFF
TGTGCCAGCAGTTTACGCGGGACAGGTGGTACTGAAGCTTTCTTT
>many|TRBJ2-7|TRBV27|NA
CASNQAGGYSYEQYF
TGTGCCAGCAACCAAGCAGGGGGGTACTCCTACGAGCAGTACTTC
>few|TRBJ2-7|TRBV7-9|TRBD2
CASSLGGGLGRTYEQYF
TGTGCCAGCAGCTTAGGAGGGGGACTAGGGAGAACCTACGAGCAGTACTTC
>few|TRBJ2-1|TRBV2|NA
CASSGTGVGYNEQFF
TGTGCCAGCAGTGGGACCGGCGTAGGTTACAATGAGCAGTTCTTC
>NA|TRBJ1-5|TRBV28|NA
CASSIPHPGFWSRNQPQHF
TGTGCCAGCAGTATTCCTCACCCCGGGTTTTGGAGCCGCAATCAGCCCCAGCATTTT
>many|TRBJ2-1|TRBV5-8|TRBD2
CASSLSSGVDNEQFF
TGTGCCAGCAGCTTATCCAGCGGGGTAGACAATGAGCAGTTCTTC
>many|TRBJ1-2|TRBV20-1|TRBD1
CSAPHETGVYGYTF
TGCAGTGCTCCCCACGAGACAGGGGTCTATGGCTACACCTTC
>NA|TRBJ1-4|TRBV20-1|TRBD1
CSARGLDRQNEKLFF
TGCAGTGCTAGAGGATTGGACAGGCAGAATGAAAAACTGTTTTTT
>few|TRBJ1-2|TRBV28|NA
CASRDSPGVSYGYTF
TGTGCCAGCAGGGACTCTCCAGGGGTTAGCTATGGCTACACCTTC
>many|TRBJ2-1|TRBV7-2|NA
CASSFGYEQFF
TGTGCCAGCAGCTTCGGGTATGAGCAGTTCTTC
>few|TRBJ1-5|TRBV20-1|TRBD1
CSASTGTGGINQPQHF
TGCAGTGCCTCAACAGGGACAGGGGGCATCAATCAGCCCCAGCATTTT